Listed below are T cell receptor beta chains from one sample, sequenced in a study of cytomegalovirus exposure and HLA in healthy donors. Using immunoSEQ multiplex PCR, the repertoire was profiled, and TCRdb retains in-frame clones only, with some absent. The sample lists approximately 140,000 clones; around 79% were seen once. The sample comprised PBMCs. The receptors originated from a man aged 40-55 years in good health and CMV-seropositive. Both conserved end residues are part of each CDR3. A D gene is named only where the DNA matches it firmly. Some rows mark clone size as missing; the rest say once, few, many or name a class of expanded clone.

J gene: TRBJ2-5; D gene: .; clone size: once; V gene: TRBV5-1; CDR3 protein: CASSLGGTLLQETQYF; CDR3 DNA: TGCGCCAGCAGCTTGGGAGGGACTCTGCTACAAGAGACCCAGTACTTC
J gene: TRBJ2-3; D gene: .; clone size: .; V gene: TRBV9; CDR3 protein: CASSGLGGIADTQYF; CDR3 DNA: TGTGCCAGCAGCGGCCTAGGAGGGATCGCAGATACGCAGTATTTT
J gene: TRBJ2-7; D gene: .; clone size: .; V gene: TRBV7-6; CDR3 protein: CASSLAGAPGEQYF; CDR3 DNA: TGTGCCAGCAGCTTAGCGGGAGCACCAGGCGAGCAGTACTTC
J gene: TRBJ2-3; D gene: .; clone size: .; V gene: TRBV19; CDR3 protein: CASSDEYTQYF; CDR3 DNA: TGTGCCAGTAGTGATGAGTATACGCAGTATTTT
J gene: TRBJ2-2; D gene: .; clone size: .; V gene: TRBV5-6; CDR3 protein: CASSLAGQGNTGELFF; CDR3 DNA: TGTGCCAGCAGCTTGGCCGGGCAGGGGAACACCGGGGAGCTGTTTTTT
J gene: TRBJ1-5; D gene: .; clone size: .; V gene: TRBV4-1; CDR3 protein: CASSQDLGVKPQHF; CDR3 DNA: TGCGCCAGCAGCCAAGATTTGGGAGTGAAGCCCCAGCATTTT
J gene: TRBJ1-4; D gene: TRBD1; clone size: .; V gene: TRBV7-9; CDR3 protein: CSSSFLPGTEEEKLFF; CDR3 DNA: TGTTCCAGCAGCTTCCTTCCAGGGACAGAGGAGGAAAAACTGTTTTTT
J gene: TRBJ1-6; D gene: .; clone size: .; V gene: TRBV6-5; CDR3 protein: CASSYQVADNSPLHF; CDR3 DNA: TGTGCCAGCAGTTACCAGGTAGCGGATAATTCACCCCTCCACTTT
J gene: TRBJ1-2; D gene: .; clone size: .; V gene: TRBV30; CDR3 protein: CAWSRGSGGYTF; CDR3 DNA: TGTGCCTGGAGTCGGGGTTCGGGCGGCTACACCTTC
J gene: TRBJ1-1; D gene: .; clone size: .; V gene: TRBV13; CDR3 protein: CASSTQTVEAFF; CDR3 DNA: TGTGCCAGCAGCACTCAGACAGTTGAAGCTTTCTTT
J gene: TRBJ1-2; D gene: TRBD1; clone size: .; V gene: TRBV7-9; CDR3 protein: CASSPTPQGVGYGYTF; CDR3 DNA: TGTGCCAGCAGCCCAACCCCACAGGGGGTAGGCTATGGCTACACCTTC
J gene: TRBJ1-6; D gene: .; clone size: few; V gene: TRBV5-1; CDR3 protein: CASSRGGRDPNSPLHF; CDR3 DNA: TGCGCCAGCAGCCGTGGGGGCAGGGATCCTAATTCACCCCTCCACTTT
J gene: TRBJ2-1; D gene: TRBD2; clone size: .; V gene: TRBV4-2; CDR3 protein: CASSQERILAGVNEQFF; CDR3 DNA: TGTGCCAGCAGCCAGGAAAGGATACTAGCGGGAGTAAATGAGCAGTTCTTC
J gene: TRBJ1-1; D gene: .; clone size: once; V gene: TRBV7-3; CDR3 protein: CASSSRMGAEAFF; CDR3 DNA: TGTGCCAGCAGCTCCCGGATGGGCGCTGAAGCTTTCTTT
J gene: TRBJ2-2; D gene: TRBD2; clone size: .; V gene: TRBV2; CDR3 protein: CAAGRGQPTGELFF; CDR3 DNA: TGTGCCGCCGGGAGGGGCCAACCCACCGGGGAGCTGTTTTTT
J gene: TRBJ2-3; D gene: .; clone size: once; V gene: TRBV7-2; CDR3 protein: CASSLPGVDTQYF; CDR3 DNA: TGTGCCAGCAGCTTACCAGGGGTAGATACGCAGTATTTT
J gene: TRBJ1-2; D gene: .; clone size: .; V gene: TRBV6-5; CDR3 protein: CASSPAGVPGGYTF; CDR3 DNA: TGTGCCAGCAGCCCGGCGGGGGTCCCGGGTGGCTACACCTTC
J gene: TRBJ2-7; D gene: TRBD2; clone size: few; V gene: TRBV6-1; CDR3 protein: CAIGTGLSVGEQYF; CDR3 DNA: TGTGCCATTGGGACGGGACTATCCGTGGGCGAGCAGTACTTC
J gene: TRBJ1-1; D gene: .; clone size: .; V gene: TRBV7-9; CDR3 protein: CSSILTTEAFF; CDR3 DNA: TGTTCCAGCATCCTAACCACTGAAGCTTTCTTT
J gene: TRBJ2-7; D gene: TRBD2; clone size: .; V gene: TRBV7-2; CDR3 protein: CASSPAGTRSYEQYF; CDR3 DNA: TGTGCCAGCAGCCCTGCCGGGACTAGGAGCTACGAGCAGTACTTC
J gene: TRBJ2-7; D gene: TRBD2; clone size: .; V gene: TRBV6-5; CDR3 protein: CASRGAGTYEQYF; CDR3 DNA: TGTGCCAGCAGGGGAGCGGGGACCTACGAGCAGTACTTC
J gene: TRBJ2-2; D gene: .; clone size: .; V gene: TRBV9; CDR3 protein: CASSVVQGSGELFF; CDR3 DNA: TGTGCCAGCAGCGTAGTCCAGGGATCCGGGGAGCTGTTTTTT
J gene: TRBJ1-3; D gene: .; clone size: .; V gene: TRBV5-8; CDR3 protein: CASNMKAGLRGDTIYF; CDR3 DNA: TGTGCCAGCAATATGAAGGCCGGACTAAGAGGGGACACCATATATTTT
J gene: TRBJ2-5; D gene: .; clone size: few; V gene: TRBV7-9; CDR3 protein: CASSLVSVGSGIYF; CDR3 DNA: .
J gene: TRBJ2-7; D gene: TRBD2; clone size: .; V gene: TRBV11-1; CDR3 protein: CASRDYPRRASGRDGEQYF; CDR3 DNA: TGTGCCAGCAGGGACTATCCTCGGAGGGCTAGCGGGAGAGATGGCGAGCAGTACTTC
J gene: TRBJ1-4; D gene: TRBD1; clone size: .; V gene: TRBV28; CDR3 protein: CASSPTGSSLATNEKLFF; CDR3 DNA: TGTGCCAGCAGTCCGACAGGGTCGTCCCTTGCAACTAATGAAAAACTGTTTTTT
J gene: TRBJ2-3; D gene: .; clone size: .; V gene: TRBV7-3; CDR3 protein: CASSLGGTTDTQYF; CDR3 DNA: TGTGCCAGCAGCTTGGGCGGGACCACAGATACGCAGTATTTT
J gene: TRBJ2-7; D gene: TRBD1; clone size: .; V gene: TRBV5-1; CDR3 protein: CASSLGPRTGAYEQYF; CDR3 DNA: TGCGCCAGCAGCTTGGGACCCAGGACAGGGGCCTACGAGCAGTACTTC
J gene: TRBJ1-1; D gene: .; clone size: .; V gene: TRBV7-2; CDR3 protein: CASSLGRGNTEAFF; CDR3 DNA: TGTGCCAGCAGCTTAGGCAGGGGGAACACTGAAGCTTTCTTT
J gene: TRBJ2-1; D gene: .; clone size: .; V gene: TRBV5-6; CDR3 protein: CASSLVGGPHNEQFF; CDR3 DNA: TGTGCCAGCAGCTTGGTGGGGGGGCCCCACAATGAGCAGTTCTTC
J gene: TRBJ1-2; D gene: .; clone size: .; V gene: TRBV25-1; CDR3 protein: CASSRGGLDYGYTF; CDR3 DNA: TGTGCCAGCTCCCGGGGGGGACTTGACTATGGCTACACCTTC
J gene: TRBJ1-5; D gene: .; clone size: .; V gene: TRBV15; CDR3 protein: CATSSQRNQPQHF; CDR3 DNA: TGTGCCACCAGCAGCCAACGGAATCAGCCCCAGCATTTT
J gene: TRBJ2-3; D gene: .; clone size: .; V gene: TRBV7-3; CDR3 protein: CASSLEGTDTQYF; CDR3 DNA: TGTGCCAGCAGCTTAGAGGGCACAGATACGCAGTATTTT
J gene: TRBJ2-7; D gene: TRBD2; clone size: .; V gene: TRBV28; CDR3 protein: CASRKLAGLYEQYF; CDR3 DNA: TGTGCCAGCAGGAAATTAGCGGGGCTCTACGAGCAGTACTTC
J gene: TRBJ2-1; D gene: .; clone size: once; V gene: TRBV19; CDR3 protein: CASSIFRGEQFF; CDR3 DNA: TGTGCCAGTAGTATTTTCCGCGGAGAGCAGTTCTTC
J gene: TRBJ1-1; D gene: .; clone size: .; V gene: TRBV28; CDR3 protein: CASSLIGRQDTEAFF; CDR3 DNA: TGTGCCAGCAGTTTAATTGGGAGGCAGGACACTGAAGCTTTCTTT
J gene: TRBJ2-3; D gene: TRBD2; clone size: .; V gene: TRBV9; CDR3 protein: CASSVIDSGEGDTQYF; CDR3 DNA: TGTGCCAGCAGCGTAATTGATAGCGGGGAAGGAGATACGCAGTATTTT
J gene: TRBJ1-6; D gene: .; clone size: .; V gene: TRBV5-1; CDR3 protein: CASSLGGNNSPLHF; CDR3 DNA: TGCGCCAGCAGCTTGGGAGGAAATAATTCACCCCTCCACTTT
J gene: TRBJ2-3; D gene: .; clone size: .; V gene: TRBV9; CDR3 protein: CASSVVGGLGQAQYF; CDR3 DNA: TGTGCCAGCAGCGTAGTGGGGGGGCTCGGCCAGGCGCAGTATTTT
J gene: TRBJ2-4; D gene: TRBD2; clone size: .; V gene: TRBV7-8; CDR3 protein: CASSLSGGSHIQYF; CDR3 DNA: TGTGCCAGCAGCTTAAGCGGGGGCTCTCACATTCAGTACTTC
J gene: TRBJ2-2; D gene: TRBD1; clone size: .; V gene: TRBV10-2; CDR3 protein: CATSTGTANTGELFF; CDR3 DNA: TGCGCCACCTCGACCGGGACAGCTAACACCGGGGAGCTGTTTTTT
J gene: TRBJ2-5; D gene: TRBD2; clone size: .; V gene: TRBV6-5; CDR3 protein: CASSYLAGEETQYF; CDR3 DNA: TGTGCCAGCAGTTACCTAGCGGGGGAAGAGACCCAGTACTTC
J gene: TRBJ2-3; D gene: TRBD2; clone size: .; V gene: TRBV20-1; CDR3 protein: CSSGIADTQYF; CDR3 DNA: TGCAGTAGCGGGATCGCAGATACGCAGTATTTT
J gene: TRBJ2-4; D gene: TRBD2; clone size: .; V gene: TRBV4-1; CDR3 protein: CASSLGLAATSSNIQYF; CDR3 DNA: TGCGCCAGCTCCCTGGGACTAGCGGCCACCTCGAGCAACATTCAGTACTTC
J gene: TRBJ1-2; D gene: TRBD1; clone size: .; V gene: TRBV6-5; CDR3 protein: CASSRDRAHGYTF; CDR3 DNA: TGTGCCAGCAGCCGGGACAGGGCCCATGGCTACACCTTC
J gene: TRBJ1-5; D gene: TRBD1; clone size: .; V gene: TRBV19; CDR3 protein: CASSIGQGDFAHRPQHF; CDR3 DNA: TGTGCCAGTAGTATAGGACAGGGGGACTTCGCCCATCGGCCCCAGCATTTT
J gene: TRBJ2-3; D gene: TRBD2; clone size: .; V gene: TRBV19; CDR3 protein: CASSTSGRQQYF; CDR3 DNA: TGTGCCAGTAGTACTAGCGGGAGGCAGCAGTATTTT
J gene: TRBJ2-7; D gene: TRBD2; clone size: .; V gene: TRBV7-8; CDR3 protein: CASSPRTSVTSYEQYF; CDR3 DNA: TGTGCCAGCAGCCCACGGACTAGCGTGACCTCCTACGAGCAGTACTTC
J gene: TRBJ2-7; D gene: .; clone size: .; V gene: TRBV7-6; CDR3 protein: CASSPEQHYEQYF; CDR3 DNA: TGTGCCAGCAGCCCGGAACAGCACTACGAGCAGTACTTC
J gene: TRBJ1-2; D gene: TRBD1; clone size: .; V gene: TRBV2; CDR3 protein: CASSEGTGAWNYGYTF; CDR3 DNA: TGTGCCAGCAGCGAAGGGACAGGGGCATGGAACTATGGCTACACCTTC
J gene: TRBJ2-3; D gene: TRBD2; clone size: few; V gene: TRBV4-1; CDR3 protein: CASSQVSTPGTSADTQYF; CDR3 DNA: TGCGCCAGCAGCCAAGTCTCTACTCCGGGGACTAGCGCGGATACGCAGTATTTT
J gene: TRBJ1-4; D gene: .; clone size: .; V gene: TRBV5-1; CDR3 protein: CASSPLGGINEKLFF; CDR3 DNA: TGCGCCAGCAGCCCCCTCGGCGGAATAAATGAAAAACTGTTTTTT
J gene: TRBJ1-4; D gene: .; clone size: .; V gene: TRBV18; CDR3 protein: CASSPLKNEKLFF; CDR3 DNA: TGTGCCAGCTCACCCCTTAAAAATGAAAAACTGTTTTTT
J gene: TRBJ1-4; D gene: .; clone size: .; V gene: TRBV7-9; CDR3 protein: CASSPDSGMSEKLFF; CDR3 DNA: TGTGCCAGCAGCCCAGACTCGGGTATGAGTGAAAAACTGTTTTTT
J gene: TRBJ1-4; D gene: TRBD1; clone size: once; V gene: TRBV19; CDR3 protein: CASSKLPGQDNEKLFF; CDR3 DNA: TGTGCCAGTAGTAAACTACCGGGACAGGATAATGAAAAACTGTTTTTT
J gene: TRBJ2-7; D gene: .; clone size: .; V gene: TRBV6-1; CDR3 protein: CASSPQYSVSYEQYF; CDR3 DNA: TGTGCCAGCAGTCCCCAATATAGCGTCTCCTACGAGCAGTACTTC
J gene: TRBJ2-1; D gene: .; clone size: once; V gene: TRBV7-3; CDR3 protein: CASSLDGVRNNEQFF; CDR3 DNA: TGTGCCAGCAGCTTGGACGGGGTGAGAAACAATGAGCAGTTCTTC
J gene: TRBJ1-4; D gene: TRBD1; clone size: few; V gene: TRBV6-1; CDR3 protein: CASSPGGVNEKLFF; CDR3 DNA: TGTGCCAGCAGTCCAGGGGGCGTGAACGAAAAACTGTTTTTT
J gene: TRBJ1-2; D gene: .; clone size: .; V gene: TRBV19; CDR3 protein: CASQNTRGLYGYTF; CDR3 DNA: TGTGCCAGTCAAAACACCCGCGGACTATATGGCTACACCTTC